A selection of T cell receptor beta chains follows, all from one sample in a study of T-cell reconstitution after alpha-beta-depleted transplantation in children. TCRdb independently ran MiXCR on the PCR reads; one entry per CDR3 protein. The sample carries some 640,000 distinct CDR3 sequences, around 16% recorded once. The sample consisted of PBMCs from the stem cell graft donor, taken from the stem cell graft. All receptors derive from a human donor who donated a stem cell graft to a child with acute myeloid leukemia. Both conserved end residues are part of each CDR3. The D gene is left open where the match is weak. Rows give clone size only sometimes, using once, few, many, or a class for an expanded clone.

j_gene	abundance	v_gene	d_gene	CDR3aa	CDR3nt
TRBJ2-5	few	TRBV11-2	NA	CASSPRTPRRETQYF	TGTGCCAGCAGCCCCCGGACACCAAGAAGGGAGACCCAGTACTTC
TRBJ1-1	NA	TRBV11-2	TRBD1	CASSLVATGGTEAFF	TGTGCCAGCAGCTTGGTTGCTACAGGGGGCACTGAAGCTTTCTTT
TRBJ2-7	many	TRBV20-1	TRBD1	CSARDGDRAYEQYF	TGCAGTGCTAGAGATGGGGACAGGGCCTACGAGCAGTACTTC
TRBJ1-4	NA	TRBV24-1	NA	CATSQGRWANEKLIF	TGTGCCACCAGTCAGGGGCGGTGGGCTAATGAAAAACTGATTTTT
TRBJ2-1	many	TRBV20-1	TRBD1	CSALDQGDEQFF	TGCAGTGCTCTAGACCAGGGGGATGAGCAGTTCTTC
TRBJ1-3	few	TRBV9	TRBD1	CASSVAGTGSGNTIYF	TGTGCCAGCAGCGTCGCTGGGACAGGCTCTGGAAACACCATATATTTT
TRBJ1-2	NA	TRBV12-3/TRBV12-4	NA	CASSFYPDRDYTF	TGTGCCAGCAGTTTCTATCCTGACCGAGACTACACCTTC
TRBJ1-1	NA	TRBV20-1	NA	CSAGLGPNTEAFF	TGCAGTGCCGGATTGGGACCGAACACTGAAGCTTTCTTT
TRBJ2-1	many	TRBV20-1	NA	CSPGAGNNEQFF	TGCAGCCCTGGGGCTGGGAACAATGAGCAGTTCTTC
TRBJ1-5	few	TRBV20-1	NA	CSAPSGGNNQPQHF	TGCAGTGCTCCTAGTGGGGGTAACAATCAGCCCCAGCATTTT
TRBJ1-2	NA	TRBV7-2	NA	CASSLDWEANYGYTF	TGTGCCAGCAGCCTAGACTGGGAAGCTAACTATGGCTACACCTTC
TRBJ2-3	many	TRBV5-1	NA	CASSYPPGAGTDTQYF	TGCGCCAGCAGCTATCCCCCGGGGGCAGGCACAGATACGCAGTATTTT
TRBJ2-1	NA	TRBV5-1	TRBD2	CASSFGLARINEQFF	TGCGCCAGCAGCTTCGGACTAGCTCGCATCAATGAGCAGTTCTTC
TRBJ1-1	many	TRBV20-1	NA	CSARDRMKSPMNTEAFF	TGCAGTGCCCGAGACAGAATGAAGAGCCCCATGAACACTGAAGCTTTCTTT
TRBJ2-7	NA	TRBV7-9	NA	CASSLVNNYEQYF	TGTGCCAGCAGCTTAGTAAACAACTACGAGCAGTACTTC
TRBJ2-7	many	TRBV5-6	NA	CASSFEPRTYEQYF	TGTGCCAGCAGCTTTGAGCCACGAACCTACGAGCAGTACTTC
TRBJ1-1	few	TRBV5-1	NA	CASSLVRDEAFF	TGCGCCAGCAGCTTGGTCAGGGATGAAGCTTTCTTT